The rows below give T cell receptor beta chains drawn from one sample of a study of OX40 agonist ivuxolimab in advanced cancers. Clones were sequenced by immunoSEQ multiplex PCR, and TCRdb holds only the in-frame ones, with some missing. The table shows tens of thousands of clones, with approximately 81% occurring only once. Sequenced material: CD4+ or CD8+ T cells sorted from blood, taken in a trial of the OX40 agonist ivuxolimab. The receptors were gathered from an adult with an advanced solid tumor such as melanoma, head and neck, liver or kidney cancer. Each CDR3 is given with its conserved first and last residue.

v_gene,CDR3aa
TRBV6-5,CASRKRGVQETQYF
TRBV27,CASSPFSPGYSPLHF
TRBV15,CATKALRGNQPQHF
TRBV11-2,CASSLARSGPYNEQFF
TRBV29-1,CSVELQPWAYNEQFF
TRBV21-1,CASLVGGSRVSYEQYF
TRBV6-1,CASRPGTASNEKLFF
TRBV7-9,CASSPQGTGAYEQYF
TRBV2,CASSVGDDNRDTQYF
TRBV9,CASSVGDTSYEQYF
TRBV19,CASSIRPGLALRDTQYF
TRBV15,CATSRVFAPGTGGGYGYTF
TRBV11-3,CASSLGGDLTEQYF
TRBV15,CATSLGGSGVYNEQFF
TRBV5-1,CASSRFPLAGGPPDTQYF
TRBV2,CASSEHLSSNGELFF
TRBV6-6,CASSYLVGGPYNEQFF
TRBV9,CASSAVPTDTQYF
TRBV9,CASSEGGGLDEQYF
TRBV11-3,CASSLWTGGFYEQYF
TRBV28,CAIPRPLAGEYQETQYF
TRBV29-1,CSVAGTSGINEQFF
TRBV6-5,CASRAGGETDTQYF
TRBV15,CATSRDPLEIDEQFF
TRBV9,CASSPVGGTEAFF
TRBV5-1,CASSPWDRYNEQFF
TRBV5-4,CASSLMVVGQGGETQYF
TRBV11-2,CASSPTSSTDTQYF